This T cell receptor beta chain was sequenced in a study of blood T cells in healthy people across ages. Combining a sample-barcoded 5' primer with a J-beta primer mix, a second PCR ran for 7 to 11 cycles. A 12-random-nucleotide template-switch adaptor tagged each cDNA molecule. TCRdb processed the 5' RACE reads anew with MiXCR; each CDR3 protein has one entry. The repertoire consists of about 1.8 million distinct CDR3 sequences, with approximately 50% occurring once and the leading ten covering about 2.1%. This clonotype has only a few counts. The CDR3 length is 15 residues. Trimming shortened V by 5 bases and J by 5 bases, and 16 bases separated the two germline ends. CDR1 is SGHAT, CDR2 FQNNGV, per germline.

Source material: blood. The receptor's source is a woman aged 40 to 50 in good health. The chain is built from TRBV11-2 and TRBJ2-1; D may be TRBD1 or TRBD2 (5 bases each). CDR3 loop: CASSPSHGAHNEQFF. For the CDR3, the DNA is TGTGCCAGCAGCCCTTCACACGGGGCACACAATGAGCAGTTCTTC.